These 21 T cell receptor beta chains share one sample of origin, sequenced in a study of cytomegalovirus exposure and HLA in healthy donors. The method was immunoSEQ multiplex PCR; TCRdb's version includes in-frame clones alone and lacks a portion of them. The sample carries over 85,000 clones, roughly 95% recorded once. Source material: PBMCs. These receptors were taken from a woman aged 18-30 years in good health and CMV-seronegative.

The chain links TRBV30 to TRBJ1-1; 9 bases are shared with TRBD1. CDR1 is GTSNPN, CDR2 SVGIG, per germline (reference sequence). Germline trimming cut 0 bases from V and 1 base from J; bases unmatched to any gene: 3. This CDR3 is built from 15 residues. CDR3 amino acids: CAWSVRTGANTEAFF. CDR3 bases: TGTGCCTGGAGTGTCAGGACAGGGGCGAACACTGAAGCTTTCTTT.

The CDR3 spells CAISGDRGLGQYF. The CDR3 DNA follows: TGTGCCATCAGTGGTGACAGGGGTTTGGGGCAGTACTTC. This rearrangement joins TRBV10-3 to TRBJ2-7; 8 nucleotides line up with TRBD1. V dropped 4 bases and J dropped 9; count of bases not matched to a gene: 8. Looked up from germline, CDR1 is ENHRY and CDR2 is SYGVKD. The CDR3 totals 13 residues.

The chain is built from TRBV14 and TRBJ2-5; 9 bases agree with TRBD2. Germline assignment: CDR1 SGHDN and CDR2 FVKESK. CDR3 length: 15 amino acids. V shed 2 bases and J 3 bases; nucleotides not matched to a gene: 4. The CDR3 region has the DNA TGTGCCAGCAGCCAAAAGACTAGCGGAAAAGAGACCCAGTACTTC. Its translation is CASSQKTSGKETQYF.

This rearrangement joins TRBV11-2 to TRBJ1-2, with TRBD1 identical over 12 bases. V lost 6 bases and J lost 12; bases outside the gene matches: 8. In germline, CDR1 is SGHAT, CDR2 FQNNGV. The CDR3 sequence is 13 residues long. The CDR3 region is CASSSYRDRGHTF. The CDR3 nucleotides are TGTGCCAGCAGTTCTTACCGGGACAGGGGGCACACCTTC.

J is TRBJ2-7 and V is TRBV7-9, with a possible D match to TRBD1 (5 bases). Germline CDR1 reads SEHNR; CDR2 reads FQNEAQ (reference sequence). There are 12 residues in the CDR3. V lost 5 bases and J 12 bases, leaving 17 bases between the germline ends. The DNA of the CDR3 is TGTGCCAGCAGCCTGGGTGGGGCAGGGCTGTACTTC. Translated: CASSLGGAGLYF.

CDR3 region: CASSLALTSLHIDTQYF. The DNA of the CDR3 is TGTGCCAGCAGCTTAGCTCTGACTAGCCTCCATATAGATACGCAGTATTTT. This chain links TRBV7-2 with TRBJ2-3, with 7 nucleotides matching TRBD2. Trimming removed 0 bases from V and 5 bases from J; junction bases left unmatched: 11. The CDR3 is 17 residues long. The germline CDR1 and CDR2 sequences are SGHTA and FQGNSA.

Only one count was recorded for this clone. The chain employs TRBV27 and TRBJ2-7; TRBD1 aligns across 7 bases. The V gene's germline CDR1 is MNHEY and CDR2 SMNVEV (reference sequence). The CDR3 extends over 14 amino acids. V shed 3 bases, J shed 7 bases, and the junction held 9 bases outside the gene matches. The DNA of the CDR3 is TGTGCCAGCAGTTTCCGTGAGGGGGCGAAAGAGCAGTACTTC. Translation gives CASSFREGAKEQYF.

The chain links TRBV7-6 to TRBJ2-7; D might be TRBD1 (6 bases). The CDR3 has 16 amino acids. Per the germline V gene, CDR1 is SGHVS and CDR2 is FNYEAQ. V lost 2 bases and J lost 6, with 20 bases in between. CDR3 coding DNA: TGTGCCAGCAGCTTAACGGGCAGGGGAACTATGGGCGAGCAGTACTTC. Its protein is CASSLTGRGTMGEQYF.

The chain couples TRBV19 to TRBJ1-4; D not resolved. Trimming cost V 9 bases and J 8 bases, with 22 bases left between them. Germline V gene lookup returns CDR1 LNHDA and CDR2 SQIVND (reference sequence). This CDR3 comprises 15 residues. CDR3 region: CASSRRRESGEKLFF. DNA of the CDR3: TGTGCCAGCTCCCGCCGAAGGGAGAGTGGCGAAAAACTGTTTTTT.

The CDR3 sequence is CASSVGGYGYTF. The CDR3 DNA reads TGTGCCAGCAGTGTGGGGGGATATGGCTACACCTTC. This chain joins TRBV6-1 and TRBJ1-2; D perhaps matches TRBD1 (5 bases). The CDR3 is 12 amino acids. Germline loops: CDR1 MNHNS, CDR2 SASEGT. Trimming took 4 bases from V and 5 from J, leaving 8 bases between them.

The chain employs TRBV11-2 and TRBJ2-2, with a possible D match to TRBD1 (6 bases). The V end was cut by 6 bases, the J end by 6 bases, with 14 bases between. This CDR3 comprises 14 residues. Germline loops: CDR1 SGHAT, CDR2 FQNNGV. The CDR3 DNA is TGTGCCAGCAGTACAGGGTCGAGAGCCGGGGAGCTGTTTTTT. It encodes CASSTGSRAGELFF.

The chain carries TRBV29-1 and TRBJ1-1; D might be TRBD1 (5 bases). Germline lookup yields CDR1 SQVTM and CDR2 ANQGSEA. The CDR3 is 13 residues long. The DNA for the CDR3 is TGCTGGGGGAGGGAAACATTGAACACTGAAGCTTTCTTT. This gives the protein CWGRETLNTEAFF.

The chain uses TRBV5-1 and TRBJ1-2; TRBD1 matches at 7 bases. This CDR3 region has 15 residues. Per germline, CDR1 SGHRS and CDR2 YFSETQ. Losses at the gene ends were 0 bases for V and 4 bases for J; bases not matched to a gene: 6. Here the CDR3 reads CASSLGGGGGYGYTF. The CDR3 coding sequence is TGCGCCAGCAGCTTGGGAGGAGGGGGCGGCTATGGCTACACCTTC.

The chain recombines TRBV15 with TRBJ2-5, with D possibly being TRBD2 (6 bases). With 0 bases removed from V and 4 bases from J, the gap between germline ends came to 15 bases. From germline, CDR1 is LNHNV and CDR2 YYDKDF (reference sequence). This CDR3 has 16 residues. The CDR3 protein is CATSRDAGGWLETQYF. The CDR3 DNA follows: TGTGCCACCAGCAGAGATGCTGGGGGGTGGTTAGAGACCCAGTACTTC.

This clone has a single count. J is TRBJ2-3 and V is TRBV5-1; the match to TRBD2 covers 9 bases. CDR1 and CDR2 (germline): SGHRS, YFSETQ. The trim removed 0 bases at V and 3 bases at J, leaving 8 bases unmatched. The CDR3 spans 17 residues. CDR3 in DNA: TGCGCCAGCAGCTTGGCTGGGACTAGCACACTAACAGATACGCAGTATTTT. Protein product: CASSLAGTSTLTDTQYF.

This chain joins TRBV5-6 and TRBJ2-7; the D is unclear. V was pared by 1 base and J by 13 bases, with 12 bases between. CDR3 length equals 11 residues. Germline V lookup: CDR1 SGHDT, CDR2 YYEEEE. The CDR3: CASSLRGPLYF. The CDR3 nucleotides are TGTGCCAGCAGCTTGCGAGGTCCCTTATACTTC.

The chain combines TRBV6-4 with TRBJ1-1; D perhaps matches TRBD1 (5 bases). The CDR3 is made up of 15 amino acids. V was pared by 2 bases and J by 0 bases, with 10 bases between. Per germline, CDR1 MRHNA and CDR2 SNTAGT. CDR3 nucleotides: TGTGCCAGCAGTGACGTGGGGCTCATGAACACTGAAGCTTTCTTT. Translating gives CASSDVGLMNTEAFF.

The CDR3 loop reads CASSPGGNTGELFF. The CDR3 nucleotides read TGCGCCAGCAGCCCGGGAGGGAACACCGGGGAGCTGTTTTTT. The chain uses TRBV5-1 and TRBJ2-2, with TRBD2 matching over 7 bases. Per germline, CDR1 SGHRS and CDR2 YFSETQ. The CDR3 consists of 14 residues. The trim removed 4 bases at V and 1 base at J, leaving 1 base unmatched.

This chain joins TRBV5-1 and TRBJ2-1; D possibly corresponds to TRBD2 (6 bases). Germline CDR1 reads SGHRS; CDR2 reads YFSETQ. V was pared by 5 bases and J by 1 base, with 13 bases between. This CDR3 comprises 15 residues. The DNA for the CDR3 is TGCGCCAGCAGTTCCGGGGGACTTTCCTACAATGAGCAGTTCTTC. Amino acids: CASSSGGLSYNEQFF.

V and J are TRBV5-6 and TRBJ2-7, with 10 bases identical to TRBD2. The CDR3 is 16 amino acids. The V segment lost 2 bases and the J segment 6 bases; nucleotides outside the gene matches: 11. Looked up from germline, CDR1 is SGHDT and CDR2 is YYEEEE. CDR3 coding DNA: TGTGCCAGCAGCTTTACGAGCGGGGGGGTTTCAGGCGAGCAGTACTTC. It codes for CASSFTSGGVSGEQYF.

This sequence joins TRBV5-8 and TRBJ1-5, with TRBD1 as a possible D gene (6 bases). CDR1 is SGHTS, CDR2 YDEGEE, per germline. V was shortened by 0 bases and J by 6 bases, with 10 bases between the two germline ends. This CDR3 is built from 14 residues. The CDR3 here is CASSLEQGGQPQHF. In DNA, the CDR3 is TGTGCCAGCAGCTTGGAACAGGGTGGTCAGCCCCAGCATTTT.